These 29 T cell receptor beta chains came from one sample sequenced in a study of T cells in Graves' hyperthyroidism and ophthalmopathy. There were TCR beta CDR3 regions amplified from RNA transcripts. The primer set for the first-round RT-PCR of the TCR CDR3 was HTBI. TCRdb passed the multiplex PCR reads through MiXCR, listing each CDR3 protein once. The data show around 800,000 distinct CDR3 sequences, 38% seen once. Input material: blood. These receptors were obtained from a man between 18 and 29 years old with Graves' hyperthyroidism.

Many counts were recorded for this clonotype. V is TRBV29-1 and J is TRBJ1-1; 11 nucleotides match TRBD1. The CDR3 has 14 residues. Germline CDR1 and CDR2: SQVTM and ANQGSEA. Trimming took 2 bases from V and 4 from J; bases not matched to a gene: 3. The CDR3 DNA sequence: TGCAGCGTTGAATACGGGACAGGGGGCACTGAAGCTTTCTTT. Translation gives CSVEYGTGGTEAFF.

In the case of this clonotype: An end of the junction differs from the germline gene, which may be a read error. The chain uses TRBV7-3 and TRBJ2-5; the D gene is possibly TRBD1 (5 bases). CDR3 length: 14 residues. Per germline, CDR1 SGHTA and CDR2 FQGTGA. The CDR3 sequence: CASSQEGQGVEQYF. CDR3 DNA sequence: TGCGCCAGCAGCCAAGAAGGTCAGGGTGTGGAGCAGTACTTC.

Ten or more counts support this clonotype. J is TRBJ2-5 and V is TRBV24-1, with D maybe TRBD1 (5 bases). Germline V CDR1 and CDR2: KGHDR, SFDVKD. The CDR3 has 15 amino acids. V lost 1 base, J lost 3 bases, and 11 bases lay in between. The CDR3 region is CATSDFGSGKETQYF. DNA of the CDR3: TGTGCCACCAGTGATTTCGGGTCAGGGAAAGAGACCCAGTACTTC.

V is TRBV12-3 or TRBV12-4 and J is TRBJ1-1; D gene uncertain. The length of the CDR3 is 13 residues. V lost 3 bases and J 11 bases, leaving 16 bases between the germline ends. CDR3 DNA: TGTGCCAGCAGTTTTACGGGCCTGGGGAGGGCTTTCTTT. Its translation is CASSFTGLGRAFF.

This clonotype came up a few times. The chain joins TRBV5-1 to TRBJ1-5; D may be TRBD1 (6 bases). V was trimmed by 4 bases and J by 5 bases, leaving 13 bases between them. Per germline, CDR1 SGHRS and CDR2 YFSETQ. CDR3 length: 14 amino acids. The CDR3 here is CASSPDSQDQPQHF. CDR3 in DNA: TGCGCCAGCAGCCCGGACAGCCAAGATCAGCCCCAGCATTTT.

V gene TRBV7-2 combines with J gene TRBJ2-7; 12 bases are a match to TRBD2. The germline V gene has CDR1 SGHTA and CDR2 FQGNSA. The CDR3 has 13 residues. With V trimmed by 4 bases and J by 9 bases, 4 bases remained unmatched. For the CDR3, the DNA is TGTGCCAGCAGCTGGGGGGGACTAGCGGGGCAGTACTTC. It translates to CASSWGGLAGQYF.

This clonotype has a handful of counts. The CDR3 is CASSPGGWSSYEQYF. The CDR3 nucleotides are TGTGCCAGCAGTCCAGGGGGTTGGAGCTCCTACGAGCAGTACTTC. V is TRBV6-5 and J is TRBJ2-7; 7 nucleotides line up with TRBD1. This CDR3 region has 15 residues. The ends lost 5 bases at V and 0 bases at J; junction bases unmatched: 7. Germline CDR1 MNHEY, CDR2 SVGAGI.

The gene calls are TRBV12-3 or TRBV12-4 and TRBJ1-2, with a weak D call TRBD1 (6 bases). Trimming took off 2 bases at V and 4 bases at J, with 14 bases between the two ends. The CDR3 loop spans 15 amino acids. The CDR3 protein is CASSLSRDTSYGYTF. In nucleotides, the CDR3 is TGTGCCAGCAGTTTATCCCGGGACACCTCCTATGGCTACACCTTC.

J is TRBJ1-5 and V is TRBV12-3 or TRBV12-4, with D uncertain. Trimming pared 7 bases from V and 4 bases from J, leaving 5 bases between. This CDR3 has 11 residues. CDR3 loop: CASTPNQPQHF. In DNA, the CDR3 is TGTGCCAGCACTCCAAATCAGCCCCAGCATTTT.

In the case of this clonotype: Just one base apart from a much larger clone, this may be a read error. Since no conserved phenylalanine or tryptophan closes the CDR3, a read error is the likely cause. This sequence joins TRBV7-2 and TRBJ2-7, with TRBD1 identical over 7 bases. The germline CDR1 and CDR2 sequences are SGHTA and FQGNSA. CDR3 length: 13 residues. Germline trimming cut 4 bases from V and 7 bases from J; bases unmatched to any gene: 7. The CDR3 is CASSSRQGWEQYL. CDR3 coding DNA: TGTGCCAGCAGCTCTAGACAGGGATGGGAGCAGTACCTC.

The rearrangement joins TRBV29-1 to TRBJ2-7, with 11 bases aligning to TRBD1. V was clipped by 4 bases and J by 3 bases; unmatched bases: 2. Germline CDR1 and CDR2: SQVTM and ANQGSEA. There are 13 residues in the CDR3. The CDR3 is CSVGGQGVYEQYF. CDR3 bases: TGCAGCGTTGGGGGACAGGGGGTCTACGAGCAGTACTTC.

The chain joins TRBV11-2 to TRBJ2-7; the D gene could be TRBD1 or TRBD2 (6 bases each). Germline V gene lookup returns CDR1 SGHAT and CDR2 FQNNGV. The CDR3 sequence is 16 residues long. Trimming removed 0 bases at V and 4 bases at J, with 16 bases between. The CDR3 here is CASSLEPGGGIYEQYF. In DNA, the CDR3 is TGTGCCAGCAGCTTAGAACCAGGAGGGGGGATATACGAGCAGTACTTC. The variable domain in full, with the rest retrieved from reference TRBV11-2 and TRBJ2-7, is EAGVAQSPRYKIIEKRQSVAFWCNPISGHATLYWYQQILGQGPKLLIQFQNNGVVDDSQLPKDRFSAERLKGVDSTLKIQPAKLEDSAVYLCASSLEPGGGIYEQYFGPGTRLTVT.

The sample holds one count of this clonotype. The CDR3 DNA reads TGCAGCGTCGCGACAGGGATAGAAACTGAAGCTTTCTTT. It specifies CSVATGIETEAFF. The chain combines TRBV29-1 with TRBJ1-1; TRBD1 matches 7 bases. The CDR3 covers 13 residues. The ends lost 6 bases at V and 5 bases at J; junction bases unmatched: 9. CDR1 is SQVTM and CDR2 is ANQGSEA in the germline V gene. The entire variable domain, with the rest obtained from reference TRBV29-1 and TRBJ1-1, is as follows: SAVISQKPSRDICQRGTSLTIQCQVDSQVTMMFWYRQQPGQSLTLIATANQGSEATYESGFVIDKFPISRPNLTFSTLTVSNMSPEDSSIYLCSVATGIETEAFFGQGTRLTVV.

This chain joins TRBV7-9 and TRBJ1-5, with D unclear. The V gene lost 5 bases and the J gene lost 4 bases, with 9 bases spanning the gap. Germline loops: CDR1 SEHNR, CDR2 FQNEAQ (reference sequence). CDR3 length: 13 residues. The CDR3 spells CASSRTTNQPQHF. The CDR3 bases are TGTGCCAGCAGCCGGACGACTAATCAGCCCCAGCATTTT.

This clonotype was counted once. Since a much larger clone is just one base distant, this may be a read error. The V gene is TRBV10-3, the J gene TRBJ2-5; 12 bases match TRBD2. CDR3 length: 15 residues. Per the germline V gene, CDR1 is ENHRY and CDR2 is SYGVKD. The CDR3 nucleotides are TGTGCCATCGCCAGGACTAGCGGGAACCAAGAGGCCCAGTACTTC. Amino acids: CAIARTSGNQEAQYF.

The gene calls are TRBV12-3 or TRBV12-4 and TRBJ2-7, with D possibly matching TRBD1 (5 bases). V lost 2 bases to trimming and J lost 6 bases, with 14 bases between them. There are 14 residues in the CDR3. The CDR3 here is CASSLTGGVGEQYF. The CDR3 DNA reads TGTGCCAGCAGTTTAACAGGCGGTGTGGGCGAGCAGTACTTC.

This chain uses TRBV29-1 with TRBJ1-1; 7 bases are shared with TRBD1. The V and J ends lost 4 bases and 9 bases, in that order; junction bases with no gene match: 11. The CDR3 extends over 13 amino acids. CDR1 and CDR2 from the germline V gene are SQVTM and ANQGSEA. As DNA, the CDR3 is TGCAGCGTTGCCCTGACAGGGATGAATAAAGCTTTCTTT. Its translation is CSVALTGMNKAFF.

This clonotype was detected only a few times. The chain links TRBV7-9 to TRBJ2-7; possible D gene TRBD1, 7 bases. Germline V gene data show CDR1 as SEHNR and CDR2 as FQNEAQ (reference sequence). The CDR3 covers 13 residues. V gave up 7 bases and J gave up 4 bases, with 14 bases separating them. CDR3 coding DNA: TGTGCCAGCACCCAGGGGGGATCATACGAGCAGTACTTC. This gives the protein CASTQGGSYEQYF.

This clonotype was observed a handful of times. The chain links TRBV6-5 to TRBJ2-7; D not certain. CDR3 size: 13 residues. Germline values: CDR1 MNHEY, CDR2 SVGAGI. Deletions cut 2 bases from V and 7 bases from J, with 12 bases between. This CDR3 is CASSYIPRVEQYF. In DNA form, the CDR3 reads TGTGCCAGCAGTTACATCCCCCGTGTTGAGCAGTACTTC.

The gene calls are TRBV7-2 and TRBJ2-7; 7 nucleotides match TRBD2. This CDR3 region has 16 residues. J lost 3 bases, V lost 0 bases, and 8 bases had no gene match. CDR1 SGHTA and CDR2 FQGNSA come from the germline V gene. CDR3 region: CASSLANAGELYEQYF. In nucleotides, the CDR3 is TGTGCCAGCAGCTTAGCTAATGCGGGAGAGCTCTACGAGCAGTACTTC.

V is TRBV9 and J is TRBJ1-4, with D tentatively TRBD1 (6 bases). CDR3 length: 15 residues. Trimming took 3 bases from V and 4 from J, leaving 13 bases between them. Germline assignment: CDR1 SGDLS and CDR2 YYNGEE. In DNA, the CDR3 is TGTGCCAGCAGCGCCCCATCCAGGGGTAATGAAAAACTGTTTTTT. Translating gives CASSAPSRGNEKLFF.

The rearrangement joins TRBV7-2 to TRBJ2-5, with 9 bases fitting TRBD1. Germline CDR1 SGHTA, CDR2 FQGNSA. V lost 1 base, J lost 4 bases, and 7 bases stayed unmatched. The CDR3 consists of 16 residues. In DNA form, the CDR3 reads TGTGCCAGCAGCTTAGATCACAGGGGGCAGCCAGAGACCCAGTACTTC. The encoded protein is CASSLDHRGQPETQYF. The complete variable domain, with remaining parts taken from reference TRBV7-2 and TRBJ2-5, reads GAGVSQSPSNKVTEKGKDVELRCDPISGHTALYWYRQSLGQGLEFLIYFQGNSAPDKSGLPSDRFSAERTGGSVSTLTIQRTQQEDSAVYLCASSLDHRGQPETQYFGPGTRLLVL.

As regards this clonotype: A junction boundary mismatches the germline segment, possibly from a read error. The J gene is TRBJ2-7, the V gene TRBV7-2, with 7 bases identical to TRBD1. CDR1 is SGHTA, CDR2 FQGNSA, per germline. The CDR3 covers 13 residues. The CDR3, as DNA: TGTGCCAACAGCTTAGGGGGCTTTAACGAGCAGTACTTC. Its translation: CANSLGGFNEQYF.

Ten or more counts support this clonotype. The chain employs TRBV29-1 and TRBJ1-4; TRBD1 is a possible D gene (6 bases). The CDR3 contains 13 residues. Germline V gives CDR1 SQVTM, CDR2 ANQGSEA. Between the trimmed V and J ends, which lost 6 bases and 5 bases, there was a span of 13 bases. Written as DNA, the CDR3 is TGCAGCGTCGTGGGGGGCGGGAATGAAAAACTGTTTTTT. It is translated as CSVVGGGNEKLFF.

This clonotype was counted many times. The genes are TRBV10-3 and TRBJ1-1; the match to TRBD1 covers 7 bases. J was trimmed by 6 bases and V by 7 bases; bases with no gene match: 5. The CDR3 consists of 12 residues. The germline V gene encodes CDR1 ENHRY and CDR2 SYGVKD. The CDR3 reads CAIKGAAAEAFF. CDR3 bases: TGTGCCATCAAGGGGGCAGCGGCTGAAGCTTTCTTT.

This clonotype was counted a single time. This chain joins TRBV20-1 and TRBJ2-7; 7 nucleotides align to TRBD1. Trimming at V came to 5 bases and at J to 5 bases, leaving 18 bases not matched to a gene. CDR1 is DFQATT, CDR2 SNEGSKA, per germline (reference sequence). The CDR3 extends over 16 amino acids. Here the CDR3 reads CSAPVDREVGWNEQYF. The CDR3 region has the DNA TGCAGTGCTCCAGTTGACAGGGAAGTGGGGTGGAACGAGCAGTACTTC.

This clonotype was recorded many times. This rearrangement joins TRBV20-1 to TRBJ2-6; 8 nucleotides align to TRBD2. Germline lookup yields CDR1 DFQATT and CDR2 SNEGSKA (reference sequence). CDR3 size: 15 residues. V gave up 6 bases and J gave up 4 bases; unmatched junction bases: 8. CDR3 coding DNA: TGCAGTGCCTCCGGGGGGGCGCTCGGGGCCAACGTCCTGACTTTC. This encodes CSASGGALGANVLTF.

The CDR3 sequence: CAGLLSDSGNTIYF. The CDR3 bases are TGTGCCGGCCTTCTCTCCGACTCTGGAAACACCATATATTTT. The chain links TRBV6-1 to TRBJ1-3; D not resolved. The CDR3 totals 14 residues. CDR1 and CDR2 from the germline V gene are MNHNS and SASEGT. With 11 bases removed from V and 0 bases from J, the gap between germline ends came to 14 bases.

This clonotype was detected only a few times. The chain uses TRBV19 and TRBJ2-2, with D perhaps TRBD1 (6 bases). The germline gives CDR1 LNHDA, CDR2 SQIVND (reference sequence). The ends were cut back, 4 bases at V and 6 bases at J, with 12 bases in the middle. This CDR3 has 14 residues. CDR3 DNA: TGTGCCAGTAGTAATACAGGGACCCCCGGGGAGCTGTTTTTT. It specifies CASSNTGTPGELFF.